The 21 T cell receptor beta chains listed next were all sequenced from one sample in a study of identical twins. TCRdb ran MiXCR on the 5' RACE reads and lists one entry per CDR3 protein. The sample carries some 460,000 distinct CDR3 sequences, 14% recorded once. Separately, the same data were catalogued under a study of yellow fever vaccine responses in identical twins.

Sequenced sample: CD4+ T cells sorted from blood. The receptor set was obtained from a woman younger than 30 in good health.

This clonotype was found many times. The CDR3 spells CASSSTTDTQYF. The CDR3 DNA is TGTGCCAGCAGTTCCACCACAGATACGCAGTATTTT. The gene calls are TRBV28 and TRBJ2-3; D is unresolved. With 4 bases removed from V and 2 bases from J, the gap between germline ends came to 4 bases. Germline loops: CDR1 MDHEN, CDR2 SYDVKM. The CDR3 consists of 12 residues.

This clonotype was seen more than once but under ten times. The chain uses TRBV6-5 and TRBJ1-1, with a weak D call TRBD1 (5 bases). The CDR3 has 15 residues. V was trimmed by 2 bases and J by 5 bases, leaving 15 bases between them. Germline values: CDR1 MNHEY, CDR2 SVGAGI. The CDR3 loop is CASSYPGHLGTEAFF. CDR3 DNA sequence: TGTGCCAGCAGTTACCCCGGACACCTGGGGACTGAAGCTTTCTTT.

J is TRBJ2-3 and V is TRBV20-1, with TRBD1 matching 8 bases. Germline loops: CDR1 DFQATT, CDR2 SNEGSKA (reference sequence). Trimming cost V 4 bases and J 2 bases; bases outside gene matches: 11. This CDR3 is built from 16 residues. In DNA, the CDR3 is TGCAGTGCTACTCGCACGACAGGGGACCTCACAGATACGCAGTATTTT. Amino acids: CSATRTTGDLTDTQYF.

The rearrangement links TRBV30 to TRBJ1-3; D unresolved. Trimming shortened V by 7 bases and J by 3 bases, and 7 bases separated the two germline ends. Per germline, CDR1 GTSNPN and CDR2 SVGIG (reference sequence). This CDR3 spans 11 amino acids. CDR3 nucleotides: TGTGCCTTGGACCGTGGAAACACCATATATTTT. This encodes CALDRGNTIYF.

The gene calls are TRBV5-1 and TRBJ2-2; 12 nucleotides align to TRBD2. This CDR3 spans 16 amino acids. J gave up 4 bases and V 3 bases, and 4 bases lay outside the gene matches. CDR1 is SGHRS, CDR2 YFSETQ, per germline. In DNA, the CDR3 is TGCGCCAGCAGCTCCGGACTAGCGGGGCCCACCGGGGAGCTGTTTTTT. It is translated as CASSSGLAGPTGELFF.

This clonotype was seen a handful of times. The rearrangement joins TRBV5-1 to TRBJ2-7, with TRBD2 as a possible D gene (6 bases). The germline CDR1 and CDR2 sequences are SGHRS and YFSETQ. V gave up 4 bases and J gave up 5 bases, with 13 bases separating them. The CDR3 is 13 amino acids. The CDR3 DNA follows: TGCGCCAGCAGCGCGGGAACCGAGCACGAGCAGTACTTC. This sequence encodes CASSAGTEHEQYF.

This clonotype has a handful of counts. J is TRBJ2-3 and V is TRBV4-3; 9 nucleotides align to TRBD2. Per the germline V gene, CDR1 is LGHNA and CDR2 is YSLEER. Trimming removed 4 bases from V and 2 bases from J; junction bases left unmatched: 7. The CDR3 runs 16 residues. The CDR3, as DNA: TGCGCCAGCAGCCGAACAGCGGGAGGAGCCACAGATACGCAGTATTTT. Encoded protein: CASSRTAGGATDTQYF.

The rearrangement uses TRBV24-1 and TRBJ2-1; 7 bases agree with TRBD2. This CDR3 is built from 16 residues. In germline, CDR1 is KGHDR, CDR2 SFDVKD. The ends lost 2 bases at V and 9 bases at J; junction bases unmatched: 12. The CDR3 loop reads CATSDSRDYPLREQFF. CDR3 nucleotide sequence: TGTGCCACCAGTGATTCCCGGGACTACCCTCTTCGTGAGCAGTTCTTC.

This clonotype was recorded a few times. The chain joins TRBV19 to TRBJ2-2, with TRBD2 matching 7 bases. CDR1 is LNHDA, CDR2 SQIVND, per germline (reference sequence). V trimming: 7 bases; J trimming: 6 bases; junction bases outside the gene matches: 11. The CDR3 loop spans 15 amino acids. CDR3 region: CASKIRGRVAGELFF. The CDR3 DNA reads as TGTGCCAGTAAAATAAGAGGGAGGGTGGCCGGGGAGCTGTTTTTT.

CDR3: CASSLWDGYLTYEQYF. Here the CDR3 DNA reads TGTGCCAGCAGTTTATGGGACGGCTACCTCACCTACGAGCAGTACTTC. The rearrangement uses TRBV27 and TRBJ2-7; perhaps D is TRBD1 or TRBD2 (5 bases each). Germline CDR1 is MNHEY and CDR2 is SMNVEV (reference sequence). The V gene lost 1 base and the J gene lost 2 bases, with 15 bases spanning the gap. There are 16 residues in the CDR3.

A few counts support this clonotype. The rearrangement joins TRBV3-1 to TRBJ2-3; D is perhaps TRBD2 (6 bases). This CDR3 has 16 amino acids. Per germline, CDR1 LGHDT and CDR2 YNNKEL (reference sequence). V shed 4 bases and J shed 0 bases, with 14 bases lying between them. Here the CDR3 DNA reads TGTGCCAGCAGCCCGGTGGCGACTAGGAGCACAGATACGCAGTATTTT. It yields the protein CASSPVATRSTDTQYF.

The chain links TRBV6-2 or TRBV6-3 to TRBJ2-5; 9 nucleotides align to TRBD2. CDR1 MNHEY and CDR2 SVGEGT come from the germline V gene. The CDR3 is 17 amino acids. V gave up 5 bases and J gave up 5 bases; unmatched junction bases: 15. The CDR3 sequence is CASSSLIGSSGSETQYF. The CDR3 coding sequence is TGTGCCAGCAGTAGCCTGATCGGGAGTAGCGGGAGTGAGACCCAGTACTTC.

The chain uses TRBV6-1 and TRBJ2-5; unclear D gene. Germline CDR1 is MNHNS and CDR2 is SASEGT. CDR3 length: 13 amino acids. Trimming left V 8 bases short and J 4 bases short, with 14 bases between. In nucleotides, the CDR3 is TGTGCCAGCGGGCCTAGTGTGATAGAGACCCAGTACTTC. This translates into CASGPSVIETQYF.

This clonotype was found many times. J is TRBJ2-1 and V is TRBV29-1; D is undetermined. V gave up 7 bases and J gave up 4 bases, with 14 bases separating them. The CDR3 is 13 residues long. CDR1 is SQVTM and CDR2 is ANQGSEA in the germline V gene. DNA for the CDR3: TGCAGCGGTACCTCAGACCGATACAATGAGCAGTTCTTC. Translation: CSGTSDRYNEQFF.

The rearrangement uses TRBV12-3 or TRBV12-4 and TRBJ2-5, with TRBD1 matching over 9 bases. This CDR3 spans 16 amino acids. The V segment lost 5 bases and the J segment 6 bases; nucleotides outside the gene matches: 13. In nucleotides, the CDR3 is TGTGCCAGCAGTCCCGGGGACAGGGCATTAGGAAAGACCCAGTACTTC. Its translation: CASSPGDRALGKTQYF.

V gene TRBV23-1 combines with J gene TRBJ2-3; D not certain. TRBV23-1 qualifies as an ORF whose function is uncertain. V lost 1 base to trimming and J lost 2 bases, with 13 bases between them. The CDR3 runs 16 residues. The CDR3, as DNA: TGCGCCAGCAGTCAATTGTCTGGTACGAACACAGATACGCAGTATTTT. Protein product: CASSQLSGTNTDTQYF.

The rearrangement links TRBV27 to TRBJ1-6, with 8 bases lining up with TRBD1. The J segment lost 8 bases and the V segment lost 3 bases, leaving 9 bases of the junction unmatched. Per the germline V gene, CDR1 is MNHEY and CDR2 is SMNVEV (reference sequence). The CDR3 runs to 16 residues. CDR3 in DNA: TGTGCCAGCAGTTTTTTAGACAGGGGTTCGTATTCACCCCTCCACTTT. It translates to CASSFLDRGSYSPLHF.

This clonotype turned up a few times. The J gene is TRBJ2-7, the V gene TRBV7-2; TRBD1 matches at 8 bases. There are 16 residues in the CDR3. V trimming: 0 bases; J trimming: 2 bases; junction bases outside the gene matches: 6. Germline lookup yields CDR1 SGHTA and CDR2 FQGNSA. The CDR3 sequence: CASSLAGTGSTYEQYF. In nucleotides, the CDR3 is TGTGCCAGCAGCTTAGCGGGGACAGGTAGCACCTACGAGCAGTACTTC.

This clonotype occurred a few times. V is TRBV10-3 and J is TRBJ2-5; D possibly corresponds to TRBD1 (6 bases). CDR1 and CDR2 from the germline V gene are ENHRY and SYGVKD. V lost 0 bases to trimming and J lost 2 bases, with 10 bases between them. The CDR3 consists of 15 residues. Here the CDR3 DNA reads TGTGCCATCAGTGAGTCCGGGACAAATCAAGAGACCCAGTACTTC. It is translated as CAISESGTNQETQYF.

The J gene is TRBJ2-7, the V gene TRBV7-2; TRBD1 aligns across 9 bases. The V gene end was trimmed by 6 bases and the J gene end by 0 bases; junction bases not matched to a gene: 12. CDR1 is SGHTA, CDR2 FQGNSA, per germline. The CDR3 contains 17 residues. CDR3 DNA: TGTGCCAGCAGACGAAGCGGGACACAGGGGGCCTCCTACGAGCAGTACTTC. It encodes CASRRSGTQGASYEQYF.

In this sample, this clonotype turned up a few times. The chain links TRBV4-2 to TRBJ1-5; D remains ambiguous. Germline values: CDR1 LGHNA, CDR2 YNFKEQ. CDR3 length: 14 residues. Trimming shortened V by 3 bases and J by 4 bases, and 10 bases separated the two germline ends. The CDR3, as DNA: TGTGCCAGCAGCCATTCACAGTCAAATCAGCCCCAGCATTTT. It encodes CASSHSQSNQPQHF.